This T cell receptor beta chain was captured in a study of T cells after somatic rescue of genetic block. This CDR3 spans 15 amino acids. Germline V gene data show CDR1 as LNHDA and CDR2 as SQIVND (reference sequence). The ends were cut back, 3 bases at V and 4 bases at J, with 16 bases in the middle. TCRdb's copy holds only in-frame clones and misses some; the assay was immunoSEQ multiplex PCR. The sample yields 55,000 to 70,000 clones, 85% to 95% seen once. V is TRBV19 and J is TRBJ2-7; D may be TRBD2 (5 bases). The receptor was derived from a man aged 40-50 years. Sequenced material: peripheral blood mononuclear cells (PBMCs). CDR3 loop: CASSIARSGLYEQYF. The CDR3 nucleotides are TGTGCCAGTAGTATCGCCAGGAGCGGACTTTACGAGCAGTACTTC.